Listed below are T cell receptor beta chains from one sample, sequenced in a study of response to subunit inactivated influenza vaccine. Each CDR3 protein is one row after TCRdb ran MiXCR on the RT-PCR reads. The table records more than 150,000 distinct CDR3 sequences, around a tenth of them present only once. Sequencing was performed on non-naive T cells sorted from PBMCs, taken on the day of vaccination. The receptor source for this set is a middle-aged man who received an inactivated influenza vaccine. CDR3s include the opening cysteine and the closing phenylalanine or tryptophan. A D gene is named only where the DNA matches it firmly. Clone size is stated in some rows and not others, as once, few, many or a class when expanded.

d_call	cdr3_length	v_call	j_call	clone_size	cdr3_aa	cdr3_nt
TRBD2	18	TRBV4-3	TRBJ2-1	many	CASSQASYSGGAYNEQFF	TGCGCCAGCAGCCAAGCCAGCTATAGCGGGGGGGCCTACAATGAGCAGTTCTTC
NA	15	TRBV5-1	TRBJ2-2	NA	CASSLRQSNTGELFF	TGCGCCAGCAGCTTGAGGCAGTCGAACACCGGGGAGCTGTTTTTT
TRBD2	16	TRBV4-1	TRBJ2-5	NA	CASSQDYLAGIETQYF	TGCGCCAGCAGCCAAGATTATCTAGCGGGGATTGAGACCCAGTACTTC
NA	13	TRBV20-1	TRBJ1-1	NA	CSASKWSNTEAFF	TGCAGTGCTAGTAAATGGTCGAACACTGAAGCTTTCTTT
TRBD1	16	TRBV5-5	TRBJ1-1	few	CASSLTGQGMNTEAFF	TGTGCCAGCAGCTTGACGGGACAGGGGATGAACACTGAAGCTTTCTTT
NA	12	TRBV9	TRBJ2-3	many	CASSVGLDTQYF	TGTGCCAGCAGCGTAGGCCTAGATACGCAGTATTTT
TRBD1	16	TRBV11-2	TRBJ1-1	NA	CASSSRRTGTGAEAFF	TGTGCCAGCAGCTCCCGACGGACAGGAACGGGGGCTGAAGCTTTCTTT
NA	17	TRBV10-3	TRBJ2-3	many	CAISDYGLALSTDTQYF	TGTGCCATCAGTGATTACGGTCTAGCACTTAGCACAGATACGCAGTATTTT
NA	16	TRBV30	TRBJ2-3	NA	CACGIGTRRLTDTQYF	TGTGCCTGCGGAATCGGGACAAGAAGGCTTACAGATACGCAGTATTTT
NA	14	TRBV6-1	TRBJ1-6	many	CASILDRSGSPLHF	TGTGCCAGCATCCTGGACCGGTCTGGATCACCCCTCCACTTT
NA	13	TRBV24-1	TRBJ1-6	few	CATSDTRDSPLHF	TGTGCCACCAGTGATACAAGGGATTCACCCCTCCACTTT
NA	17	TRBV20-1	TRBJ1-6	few	CSAREWGRSSYNSPLHF	TGCAGTGCTAGAGAGTGGGGCAGGAGCTCCTATAATTCACCCCTCCACTTT
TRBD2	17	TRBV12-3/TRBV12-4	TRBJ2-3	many	CASSLGRTSGNTDTQYF	TGTGCCAGCAGTTTGGGTCGGACTAGCGGAAACACAGATACGCAGTATTTT
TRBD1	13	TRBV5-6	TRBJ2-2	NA	CASRGQAVGELFF	TGTGCCAGCAGGGGACAGGCCGTCGGGGAGCTGTTTTTT
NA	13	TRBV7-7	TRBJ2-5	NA	CASSLAAGRTQYF	TGTGCTAGCAGCTTAGCGGCAGGAAGGACCCAGTACTTC
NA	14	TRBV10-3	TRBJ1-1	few	CAITFDPGYTEAFF	TGTGCCATCACCTTTGACCCAGGGTACACTGAAGCTTTCTTT
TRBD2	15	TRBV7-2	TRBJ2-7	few	CASSVTSGTSYEQYF	TGTGCCAGCAGCGTTACTAGCGGAACCTCCTACGAGCAGTACTTC
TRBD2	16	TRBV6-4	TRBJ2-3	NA	CASSERGGGSPDTQYF	TGTGCCAGCAGTGAAAGAGGCGGGGGGAGCCCAGATACGCAGTATTTT
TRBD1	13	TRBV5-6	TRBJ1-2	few	CASSMTGGAGYTF	TGTGCCAGCAGCATGACAGGGGGCGCCGGCTACACCTTC
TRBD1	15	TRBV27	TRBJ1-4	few	CASSQGQNNNEKLFF	TGTGCCAGCAGTCAGGGACAGAACAATAATGAAAAACTGTTTTTT
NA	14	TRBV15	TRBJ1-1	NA	CATSRGRRNTEAFF	TGTGCCACCAGCAGAGGCCGCAGGAACACTGAAGCTTTCTTT
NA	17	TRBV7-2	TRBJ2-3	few	CASSSARAFLGTDTQYF	TGTGCCAGCAGCTCAGCCAGGGCTTTTCTCGGCACAGATACGCAGTATTTT
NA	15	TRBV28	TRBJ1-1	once	CASSKAGRLNTEAFF	TGTGCCAGCAGTAAAGCTGGACGGCTGAACACTGAAGCTTTCTTT
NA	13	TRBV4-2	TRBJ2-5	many	CASSQDRQETQYF	TGTGCCAGCAGCCAAGATCGGCAAGAGACCCAGTACTTC
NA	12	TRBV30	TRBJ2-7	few	CAWSGTSYEQYF	TGTGCCTGGAGTGGGACCTCCTACGAGCAGTACTTC
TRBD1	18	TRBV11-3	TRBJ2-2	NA	CASSWGPTGQGATGELFF	TGTGCCAGCAGTTGGGGACCTACGGGTCAGGGGGCTACCGGGGAGCTGTTTTTT
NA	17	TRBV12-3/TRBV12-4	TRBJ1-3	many	CASSPPGRGLSGNTIYF	TGTGCCAGCAGCCCTCCGGGGAGGGGACTATCTGGAAACACCATATATTTT
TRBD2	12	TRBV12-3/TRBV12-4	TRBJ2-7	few	CASRGGSYEQYF	TGTGCCAGCAGGGGAGGGTCCTACGAGCAGTACTTC
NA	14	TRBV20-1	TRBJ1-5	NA	CSASEGLGNQPQHF	TGCAGTGCTAGTGAGGGTCTTGGCAATCAGCCCCAGCATTTT
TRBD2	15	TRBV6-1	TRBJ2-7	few	CASRKTSGDIYEQYF	TGTGCCAGCAGAAAGACTAGCGGGGACATCTACGAGCAGTACTTC
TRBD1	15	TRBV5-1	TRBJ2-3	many	CASSLEDRGPDTQYF	TGCGCCAGCAGCTTGGAGGACAGGGGCCCAGATACGCAGTATTTT
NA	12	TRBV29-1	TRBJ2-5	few	CSVAGSVETQYF	TGCAGCGTTGCGGGGTCAGTGGAGACCCAGTACTTC
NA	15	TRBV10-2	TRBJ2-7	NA	CASSDWQGGPYEQYF	TGCGCCAGCAGTGATTGGCAGGGGGGTCCCTACGAGCAGTACTTC
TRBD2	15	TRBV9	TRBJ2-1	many	CASSVASGGYNEQFF	TGTGCCAGCAGCGTAGCTAGCGGGGGTTACAATGAGCAGTTCTTC
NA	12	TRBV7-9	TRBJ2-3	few	CASSPSGVTQYF	TGTGCCAGCAGCCCATCGGGAGTTACGCAGTATTTT
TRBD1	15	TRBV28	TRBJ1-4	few	CASRRPGQANEKLFF	TGTGCCAGCAGGCGTCCGGGACAGGCTAATGAAAAACTGTTTTTT
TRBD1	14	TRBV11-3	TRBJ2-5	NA	CASSSRDRVETQYF	TGTGCCAGCAGCTCCCGGGACAGGGTTGAGACCCAGTACTTC
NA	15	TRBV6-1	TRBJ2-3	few	CASSEQGLGTDTQYF	TGTGCCAGCAGTGAACAGGGATTAGGCACAGATACGCAGTATTTT
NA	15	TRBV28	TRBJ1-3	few	CASSFPGTRGNTIYF	TGTGCCAGCAGTTTTCCCGGGACTCGGGGAAACACCATATATTTT
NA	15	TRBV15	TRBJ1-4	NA	CATSGGTHQGRKLFF	TGTGCCACCAGCGGGGGGACCCACCAAGGTAGAAAACTGTTTTTT
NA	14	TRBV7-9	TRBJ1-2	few	CASSLQGADDGYTF	TGTGCCAGCAGCCTACAGGGCGCGGATGATGGCTACACCTTC
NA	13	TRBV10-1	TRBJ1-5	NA	CASSGQLNQPQHF	TGCGCCAGCAGTGGACAGCTCAATCAGCCCCAGCATTTT
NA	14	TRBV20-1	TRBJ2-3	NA	CSARDEGRTDTQYF	TGCAGTGCTAGAGACGAAGGCCGCACAGATACGCAGTATTTT
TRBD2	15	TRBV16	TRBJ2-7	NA	CASSRSSGSTGEQYF	TGTGCCAGCAGCCGATCTAGCGGGAGTACTGGCGAGCAGTACTTC
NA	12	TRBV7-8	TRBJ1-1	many	CASGQTNTEAFF	TGTGCCAGTGGACAGACGAACACTGAAGCTTTCTTT
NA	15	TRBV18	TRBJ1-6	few	CASSPGAPYNSPLHF	TGTGCCAGCTCACCTGGGGCACCGTATAATTCACCCCTCCACTTT
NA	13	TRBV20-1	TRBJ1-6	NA	CSARGSPNSPLHF	TGCAGTGCTAGGGGCAGCCCAAATTCACCCCTCCACTTT
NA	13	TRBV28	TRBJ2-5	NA	CASSQGPQETQYF	TGTGCCAGCAGCCAAGGACCCCAAGAGACCCAGTACTTC
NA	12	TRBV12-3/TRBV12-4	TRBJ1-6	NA	CASRTQTSPLHF	TGTGCCAGCAGAACCCAAACTTCACCCCTCCACTTT
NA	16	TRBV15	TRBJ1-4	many	CATSRGSGPPNEKLFF	TGTGCCACCAGCAGAGGATCGGGACCGCCAAATGAAAAACTGTTTTTT
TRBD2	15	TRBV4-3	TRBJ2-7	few	CASSQELAGVYEQYF	TGCGCCAGCAGCCAAGAGCTAGCGGGAGTCTACGAGCAGTACTTC
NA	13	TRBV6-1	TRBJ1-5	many	CASTETLSQPQHF	TGTGCCAGCACGGAGACTCTCTCTCAGCCCCAGCATTTT
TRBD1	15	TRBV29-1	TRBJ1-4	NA	CSVVLPGTGDEKLFF	TGCAGCGTTGTACTTCCCGGGACAGGGGACGAAAAACTGTTTTTT
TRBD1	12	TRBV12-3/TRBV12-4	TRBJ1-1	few	CASSPGTVEAFF	TGTGCCAGCAGTCCCGGGACAGTTGAAGCTTTCTTT
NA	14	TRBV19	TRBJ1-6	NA	CATTPDKTNSPLHF	TGTGCCACGACCCCAGACAAAACAAATTCACCCCTCCACTTT
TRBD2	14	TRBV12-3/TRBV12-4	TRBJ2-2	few	CASSPLAGTGELFF	TGTGCCAGCAGCCCACTAGCGGGCACCGGGGAGCTGTTTTTT
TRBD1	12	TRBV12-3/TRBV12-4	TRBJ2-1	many	CASSPGTGGRFF	TGTGCCAGCAGTCCCGGGACAGGAGGACGGTTCTTC